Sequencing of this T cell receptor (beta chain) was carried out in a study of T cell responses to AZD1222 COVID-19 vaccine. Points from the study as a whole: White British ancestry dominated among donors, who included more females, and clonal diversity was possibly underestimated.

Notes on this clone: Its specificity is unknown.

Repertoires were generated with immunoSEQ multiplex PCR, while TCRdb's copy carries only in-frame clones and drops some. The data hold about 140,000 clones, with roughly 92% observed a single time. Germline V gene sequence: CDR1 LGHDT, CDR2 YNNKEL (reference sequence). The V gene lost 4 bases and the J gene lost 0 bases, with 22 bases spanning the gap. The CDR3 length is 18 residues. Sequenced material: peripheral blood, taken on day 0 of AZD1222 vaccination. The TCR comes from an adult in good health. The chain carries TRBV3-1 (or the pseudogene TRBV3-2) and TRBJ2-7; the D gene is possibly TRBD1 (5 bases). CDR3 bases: TGTGCCAGCAGCCTTAACGGCAGGGTCAGGGCGAGCTCCTACGAGCAGTACTTC. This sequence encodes CASSLNGRVRASSYEQYF.